This entry features one T cell receptor (beta chain) sequence. The data stem from a study of blood T cell repertoires in COVID-19. Study context: Sites across the United States, Italy and Spain contributed samples from acute and convalescent COVID-19. Sources were T cells, B-cell-depleted T cells, or PBMCs; the material itself was cDNA or gDNA.

Under the authors' procedure: Estimates of nucleated cell counts were drawn from the amplification of reference gene primers. Clones were read by immunoSEQ multiplex PCR, and TCRdb kept only the in-frame ones, dropping some. That table is the source of V, J and clone size, and D and trimming were worked out from the DNA. Of approximately 93,000 clones in the sample, roughly three quarters were seen once. Germline CDR1 MNHEY, CDR2 SVGAGI. This CDR3 spans 12 amino acids. With 5 bases clipped from V and 7 bases from J, the junction kept 3 bases outside the gene matches. The chain links TRBV6-5 to TRBJ1-2; 8 bases are a match to TRBD1. This receptor was obtained from a woman aged 80 or over with acute or convalescent COVID-19. Sequencing input: peripheral blood. The CDR3 DNA reads as TGTGCCAGCAGTAAACAGGGGGTTGGCTACACCTTC. Translation gives CASSKQGVGYTF.